Listed below are T cell receptor beta chains from one sample, sequenced in a study of blood T cells in healthy people across ages. MiXCR, run by TCRdb on the 5' RACE reads, gives a single entry per CDR3 protein. This sample has about 780,000 distinct CDR3 sequences; around 50% occur once, and the top ten carry around a sixth. Specimen: blood. These receptors all come from an elderly man in good health. Each CDR3 is given with its conserved first and last residue. The D gene is left open where the match is weak. Size is omitted from some rows. Given values are once, few, many or a class for expanded clones.

-	-	TRBJ2-6	TRBV28	CVSEGSGANVLTF	TGTGTCAGCGAGGGCTCTGGGGCCAACGTCCTGACTTTC
TRBD2	-	TRBJ2-3	TRBV29-1	CSVALTGTNTDTQYF	TGCAGCGTTGCCCTAACCGGGACTAACACAGATACGCAGTATTTT
TRBD2	-	TRBJ2-5	TRBV27	CASSLSLAGVETQYF	TGTGCCAGCAGTTTATCCCTAGCGGGAGTGGAGACCCAGTACTTC
-	-	TRBJ2-1	TRBV12-3/TRBV12-4	CASSTGRMDEQFF	TGTGCCAGCAGCACGGGCCGGATGGATGAGCAGTTCTTC
-	-	TRBJ2-5	TRBV7-2	CASRGNGQGETQYF	TGTGCCAGCAGGGGGAACGGCCAGGGGGAGACCCAGTACTTC
-	-	TRBJ2-7	TRBV28	CASSLRSREQYF	TGTGCCAGCAGTTTAAGGTCTCGCGAGCAGTACTTC
-	-	TRBJ1-5	TRBV28	CASSPGYGMGQPQHF	TGTGCCAGCAGTCCTGGTTATGGTATGGGTCAGCCCCAGCATTTT
-	-	TRBJ2-1	TRBV6-5	CASSPGLGTNEQFF	TGTGCCAGCAGCCCCGGACTAGGGACAAATGAGCAGTTCTTC
-	few	TRBJ2-1	TRBV7-8	CASSLGGTRAGGEQFF	TGTGCCAGCAGCTTAGGTGGGACTAGGGCAGGGGGGGAGCAGTTCTTC
TRBD2	many	TRBJ2-7	TRBV18	CASSLTSAYEQYF	TGTGCCAGCTCACTAACTAGCGCCTACGAGCAGTACTTC
TRBD2	-	TRBJ2-2	TRBV3-1	CASSQRLAGTGELFF	TGTGCCAGCAGCCAGAGACTAGCGGGCACCGGGGAGCTGTTTTTT
-	few	TRBJ2-7	TRBV4-1	CASSPLGGVREQYF	TGCGCCAGCAGCCCCCTTGGGGGAGTGAGGGAGCAGTACTTC
-	-	TRBJ2-3	TRBV20-1	CSAPTAHSTDTQYF	TGCAGTGCCCCGACAGCCCATAGCACAGATACGCAGTATTTT
-	-	TRBJ1-5	TRBV6-4	CASGTGHYIDQPQHF	TGTGCCAGCGGTACGGGACATTATATTGATCAGCCCCAGCATTTT
TRBD2	-	TRBJ2-3	TRBV20-1	CSAQRASGRITDTQYF	TGCAGTGCCCAAAGGGCTAGCGGGAGGATCACAGATACGCAGTATTTT
-	-	TRBJ1-6	TRBV10-3	CAIRGDGAYNSPLHF	TGTGCCATCAGGGGGGACGGAGCTTATAATTCACCCCTCCACTTT
TRBD2	few	TRBJ2-7	TRBV7-2	CASSPGLAGDPKEQYF	TGTGCCAGCAGCCCTGGACTAGCGGGAGATCCTAAAGAGCAGTACTTC
-	-	TRBJ1-4	TRBV20-1	CSARDNAPNEKLFF	TGCAGTGCTAGAGATAACGCTCCCAATGAAAAACTGTTTTTT
TRBD2	few	TRBJ2-3	TRBV3-1	CASSLRLAGAGDTQYF	TGTGCCAGCAGCCTGAGACTAGCGGGAGCCGGAGATACGCAGTATTTT
TRBD2	few	TRBJ2-3	TRBV7-2	CASSTPREGGTDTQYF	TGTGCCAGCAGCACGCCACGGGAGGGCGGCACAGATACGCAGTATTTT
-	few	TRBJ2-7	TRBV6-2/TRBV6-3	CASSYGVLYEQYF	TGTGCCAGCAGTTACGGGGTCCTCTACGAGCAGTACTTC
-	-	TRBJ2-4	TRBV11-1	CASSLSHIQYF	TGTGCCAGCAGCTTATCTCACATTCAGTACTTC
TRBD1	-	TRBJ2-7	TRBV28	CASRKTGTGGCEQYF	TGTGCCAGCAGGAAGACCGGGACAGGGGGCTGCGAGCAGTACTTC
TRBD2	-	TRBJ2-1	TRBV30	CAWTLTSGRRGEQFF	TGTGCCTGGACCCTAACTAGCGGGAGACGAGGTGAGCAGTTCTTC
TRBD2	-	TRBJ2-1	TRBV28	CASSLAGTRGINEQFF	TGTGCCAGCAGTCTAGCCGGGACTAGAGGAATCAATGAGCAGTTCTTC
-	-	TRBJ2-2	TRBV12-3/TRBV12-4	CASSFLGTGELFF	TGTGCCAGCAGTTTTTTGGGCACCGGGGAGCTGTTTTTT
-	-	TRBJ1-1	TRBV4-2	CASSQLLTGIGTEAFF	TGTGCCAGCAGCCAACTTCTAACAGGGATTGGAACTGAAGCTTTCTTT
-	few	TRBJ2-5	TRBV29-1	CSVQTETQYF	TGCAGCGTCCAGACTGAGACCCAGTACTTC
TRBD2	-	TRBJ2-7	TRBV2	CASSPTSGSLEQYF	TGTGCCAGCAGCCCGACTAGCGGGAGTCTAGAGCAGTACTTC
-	few	TRBJ1-4	TRBV7-9	CASSAVQGEKLFF	TGTGCCAGCAGCGCAGTGCAAGGTGAAAAACTGTTTTTT
-	-	TRBJ2-3	TRBV24-1	CATSDSRGGVSTDTQYF	TGTGCCACCAGTGATTCGCGAGGCGGAGTGAGCACAGATACGCAGTATTTT
-	few	TRBJ2-1	TRBV7-3	CASSLSLAVPSNEQFF	TGTGCCAGCAGCTTAAGTTTGGCGGTCCCTTCCAATGAGCAGTTCTTC
TRBD2	-	TRBJ2-3	TRBV6-5	CASSYFAGGRSSTDTQYF	TGTGCCAGCAGTTATTTCGCGGGGGGGAGATCTAGCACAGATACGCAGTATTTT
-	-	TRBJ1-1	TRBV20-1	CSARKPAGGNTEAFF	TGCAGTGCTAGAAAGCCGGCGGGGGGGAACACTGAAGCTTTCTTT
-	-	TRBJ2-1	TRBV15	CATSRDKGLGGYEQFF	TGTGCCACCAGCAGAGATAAAGGCCTAGGAGGATATGAGCAGTTCTTC
TRBD1	-	TRBJ1-5	TRBV7-9	CASSATGVNGNQPQHF	TGTGCCAGCAGCGCCACAGGGGTCAATGGCAATCAGCCCCAGCATTTT
TRBD2	-	TRBJ2-7	TRBV7-8	CASSLAGGEHEQYF	TGTGCCAGCAGCTTAGCGGGAGGGGAACACGAGCAGTACTTC
TRBD2	-	TRBJ2-1	TRBV6-2/TRBV6-3	CASSRHGLDYNEQFF	TGTGCCAGCAGCCGGCACGGACTAGACTACAATGAGCAGTTCTTC
-	few	TRBJ2-1	TRBV4-2	CASSQESPATNSYNEQFF	TGTGCCAGCAGCCAAGAGTCCCCGGCCACCAACTCCTACAATGAGCAGTTCTTC
-	-	TRBJ2-7	TRBV20-1	CSAVVNAYNEQYF	TGCAGTGCTGTGGTGAATGCCTACAATGAGCAGTACTTC
-	few	TRBJ2-1	TRBV9	CASSAGPDIDEQFF	TGTGCCAGCAGCGCGGGGCCGGATATCGATGAGCAGTTCTTC
-	-	TRBJ2-2	TRBV10-2	CASSELGGRDEELFF	TGCGCCAGCAGTGAGCTTGGGGGTAGAGATGAGGAGCTGTTTTTT
-	-	TRBJ1-1	TRBV15	CATSRGKVNTEAFF	TGTGCCACCAGCAGAGGGAAGGTGAACACTGAAGCTTTCTTT
TRBD1	few	TRBJ2-3	TRBV9	CASSSTGGGDTQYF	TGTGCCAGCAGCTCAACAGGGGGCGGAGATACGCAGTATTTT
TRBD1	few	TRBJ1-1	TRBV28	CASSSTGDRGIPEAFF	TGTGCCAGCAGTTCGACCGGGGACAGGGGTATCCCTGAAGCTTTCTTT
TRBD1	once	TRBJ1-4	TRBV4-3	CASRQQGGLEKLFF	TGCGCCAGCCGCCAGCAGGGGGGCCTGGAAAAACTGTTTTTT
-	-	TRBJ2-1	TRBV7-2	CASSLYGDYNEQFF	TGTGCCAGCAGCTTGTATGGTGACTACAATGAGCAGTTCTTC
TRBD2	-	TRBJ2-1	TRBV6-2/TRBV6-3	CASSSGIAGARGFF	TGTGCCAGCAGTTCAGGAATAGCGGGGGCCCGTGGGTTCTTC
-	once	TRBJ1-5	TRBV25-1	CASSGGGSNQPQHF	TGTGCCAGCAGTGGGGGGGGGAGCAATCAGCCCCAGCATTTT
TRBD2	-	TRBJ2-1	TRBV24-1	CATSDLSGGSYNEQFF	TGTGCCACCAGTGACCTTAGCGGGGGCTCCTACAATGAGCAGTTCTTC